This T cell receptor beta chain originates from a study of PD-1 blockade in classical Hodgkin lymphoma. Sequencing was performed with immunoSEQ multiplex PCR; in TCRdb, only in-frame clones are kept and a portion is missing. The sample holds about 21,000 clones, over 65% seen once. Regarding the study as a whole: By C4D1 there was a significant rise in CD4+ TCR diversity but not in CD8+ TCR diversity. Reported baseline diversity: healthy donors highest, relapsed/refractory patients lowest. Baseline diversity was lower in partial responders and progressors than complete responders.

As for this clone: Its antigen is undetermined.

The V end was cut by 0 bases, the J end by 0 bases, with 9 bases between. The CDR3 runs to 16 residues. The V gene's germline CDR1 is MNHEY and CDR2 SVGAGI. Time point of the sample: cycle 4 day 1 (C4D1), after 6 weeks of nivolumab. Every patient had relapsed following autologous stem cell transplantation, and cohorts differed in brentuximab vedotin exposure. This material consisted of peripheral blood mononuclear cells (PBMCs), taken before the fourth cycle of nivolumab. The sequence came from a human donor with classical Hodgkin lymphoma. The chain carries TRBV6-5 and TRBJ2-1; D not resolved. The CDR3 DNA reads TGTGCCAGCAGTTACTCATCTTCGAGCTCCTACAATGAGCAGTTCTTC. Residues: CASSYSSSSSYNEQFF.